This T cell receptor (beta chain) comes out of a study of cytomegalovirus exposure and HLA in healthy donors. The CDR3 sequence is 15 residues long. Per the germline V gene, CDR1 is PRHDT and CDR2 is FYEKMQ (reference sequence). V trimming: 5 bases; J trimming: 9 bases; junction bases outside the gene matches: 7. Primers: 60 Vbeta forward and 13 Jbeta reverse. TCRdb's table, derived via immunoSEQ multiplex PCR, lists solely in-frame clones and lacks some. In the table there are 90,000 to 120,000 clones, 82% of which are singletons. The chain joins TRBV13 to TRBJ2-1; 13 nucleotides align to TRBD2. Sequencing used PBMCs. This TCR derives from a young man in good health and CMV-seropositive. This CDR3 is CASSPGTSGAGEQFF. In DNA, the CDR3 is TGTGCCAGCAGCCCCGGGACTAGCGGGGCGGGTGAGCAGTTCTTC.